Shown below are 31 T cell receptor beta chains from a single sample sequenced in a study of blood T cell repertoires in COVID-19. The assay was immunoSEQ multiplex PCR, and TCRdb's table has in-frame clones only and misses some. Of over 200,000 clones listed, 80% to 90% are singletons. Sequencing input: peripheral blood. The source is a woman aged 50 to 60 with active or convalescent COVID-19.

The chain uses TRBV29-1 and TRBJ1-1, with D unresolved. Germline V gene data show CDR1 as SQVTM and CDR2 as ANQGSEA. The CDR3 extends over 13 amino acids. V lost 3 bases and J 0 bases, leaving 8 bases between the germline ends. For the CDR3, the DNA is TGCAGCGTTGATGCGCCGTTGAACACTGAAGCTTTCTTT. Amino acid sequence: CSVDAPLNTEAFF.

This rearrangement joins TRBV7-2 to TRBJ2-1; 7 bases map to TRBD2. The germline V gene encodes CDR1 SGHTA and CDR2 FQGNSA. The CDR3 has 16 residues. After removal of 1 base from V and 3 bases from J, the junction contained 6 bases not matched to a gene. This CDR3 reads CASSLVRLAVYNEQFF. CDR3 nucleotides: TGTGCCAGCAGCTTAGTCCGGCTAGCGGTCTACAATGAGCAGTTCTTC. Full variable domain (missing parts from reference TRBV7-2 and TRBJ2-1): GAGVSQSPSNKVTEKGKDVELRCDPISGHTALYWYRQSLGQGLEFLIYFQGNSAPDKSGLPSDRFSAERTGGSVSTLTIQRTQQEDSAVYLCASSLVRLAVYNEQFFGPGTRLTVL.

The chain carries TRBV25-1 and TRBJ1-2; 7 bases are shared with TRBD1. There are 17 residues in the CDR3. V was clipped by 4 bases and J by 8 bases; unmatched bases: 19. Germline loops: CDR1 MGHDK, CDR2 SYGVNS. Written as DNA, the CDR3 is TGTGCCAGCAGTGGGTTTTTCGCAAGACAGGGAATATACGGCTACACCTTC. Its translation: CASSGFFARQGIYGYTF.

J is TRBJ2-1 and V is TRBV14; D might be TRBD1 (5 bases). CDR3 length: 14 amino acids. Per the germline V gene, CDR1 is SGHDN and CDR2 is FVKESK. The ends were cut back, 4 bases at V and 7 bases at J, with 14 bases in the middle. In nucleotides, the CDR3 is TGTGCCAGCAGCCCTGCTAGGACAACTAATGAGCAGTTCTTC. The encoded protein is CASSPARTTNEQFF.

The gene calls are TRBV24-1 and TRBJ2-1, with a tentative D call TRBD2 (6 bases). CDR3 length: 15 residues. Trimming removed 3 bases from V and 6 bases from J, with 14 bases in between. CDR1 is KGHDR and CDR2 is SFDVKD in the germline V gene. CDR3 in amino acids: CATSDRWGEANEQFF. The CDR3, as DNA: TGTGCCACCAGTGATCGGTGGGGGGAAGCCAATGAGCAGTTCTTC.

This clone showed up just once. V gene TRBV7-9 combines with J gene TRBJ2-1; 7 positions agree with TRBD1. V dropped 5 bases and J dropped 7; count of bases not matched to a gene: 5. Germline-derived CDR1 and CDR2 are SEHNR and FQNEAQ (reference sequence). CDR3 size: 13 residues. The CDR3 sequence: CASSLDRVNEQFF. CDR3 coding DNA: TGTGCCAGCAGCCTCGACAGGGTAAATGAGCAGTTCTTC.

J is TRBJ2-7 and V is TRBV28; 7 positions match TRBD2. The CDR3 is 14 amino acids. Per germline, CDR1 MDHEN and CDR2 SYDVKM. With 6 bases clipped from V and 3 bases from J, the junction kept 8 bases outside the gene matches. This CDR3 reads CASRPPGGSYEQYF. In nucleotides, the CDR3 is TGTGCCAGCAGGCCCCCCGGCGGGAGCTACGAGCAGTACTTC. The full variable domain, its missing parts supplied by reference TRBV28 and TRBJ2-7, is DVKVTQSSRYLVKRTGEKVFLECVQDMDHENMFWYRQDPGLGLRLIYFSYDVKMKEKGDIPEGYSVSREKKERFSLILESASTNQTSMYLCASRPPGGSYEQYFGPGTRLTVT.

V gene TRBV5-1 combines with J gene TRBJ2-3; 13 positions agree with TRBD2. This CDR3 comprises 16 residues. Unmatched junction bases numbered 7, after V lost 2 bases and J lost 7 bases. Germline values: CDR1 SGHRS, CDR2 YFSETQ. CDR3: CASSFSGTSGAYTQYF. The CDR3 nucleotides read TGCGCCAGCAGCTTTTCCGGGACTAGCGGGGCGTATACGCAGTATTTT.

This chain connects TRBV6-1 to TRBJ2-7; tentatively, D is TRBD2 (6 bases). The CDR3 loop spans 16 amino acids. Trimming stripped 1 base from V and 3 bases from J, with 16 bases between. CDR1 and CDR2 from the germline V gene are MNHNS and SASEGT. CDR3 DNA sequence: TGTGCCAGCAGTGAAGGGAGGGTACTGACCCTCTACGAGCAGTACGTC. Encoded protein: CASSEGRVLTLYEQYV.

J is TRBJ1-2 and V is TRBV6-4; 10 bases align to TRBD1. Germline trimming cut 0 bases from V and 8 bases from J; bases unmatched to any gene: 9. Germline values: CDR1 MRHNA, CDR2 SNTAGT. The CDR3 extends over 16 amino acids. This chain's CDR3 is CASSDSGDRGVGGYTF. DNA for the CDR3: TGTGCCAGCAGTGACTCTGGGGACAGGGGAGTCGGGGGCTACACCTTC.

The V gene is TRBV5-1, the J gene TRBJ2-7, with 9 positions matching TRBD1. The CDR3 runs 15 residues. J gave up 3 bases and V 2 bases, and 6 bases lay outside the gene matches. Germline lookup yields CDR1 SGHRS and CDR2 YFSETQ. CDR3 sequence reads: CASSFLPGQGYEQYV. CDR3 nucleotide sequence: TGCGCCAGCAGCTTCTTACCGGGACAGGGCTACGAGCAGTACGTC.

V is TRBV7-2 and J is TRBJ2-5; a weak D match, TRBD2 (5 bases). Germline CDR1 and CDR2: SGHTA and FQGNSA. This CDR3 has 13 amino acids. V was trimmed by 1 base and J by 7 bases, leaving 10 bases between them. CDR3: CASSLVEGGTQYF. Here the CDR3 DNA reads TGTGCCAGCAGCTTAGTCGAGGGTGGGACCCAGTACTTC.

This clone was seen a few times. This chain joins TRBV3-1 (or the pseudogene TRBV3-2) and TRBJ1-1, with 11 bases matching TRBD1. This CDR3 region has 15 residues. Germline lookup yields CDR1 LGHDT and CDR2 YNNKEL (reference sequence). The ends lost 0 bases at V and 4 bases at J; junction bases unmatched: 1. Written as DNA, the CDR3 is TGTGCCAGCAGCCAAGACGGACAGGGGGCCACTGAAGCTTTCTTT. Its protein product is CASSQDGQGATEAFF.

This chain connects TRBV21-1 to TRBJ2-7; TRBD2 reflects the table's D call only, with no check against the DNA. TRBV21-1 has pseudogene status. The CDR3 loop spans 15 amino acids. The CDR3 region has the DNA TGTGCCAGCAGCAAAGGGCCTAGGCCTACGGACGAGCAGTACTTC. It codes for CASSKGPRPTDEQYF.

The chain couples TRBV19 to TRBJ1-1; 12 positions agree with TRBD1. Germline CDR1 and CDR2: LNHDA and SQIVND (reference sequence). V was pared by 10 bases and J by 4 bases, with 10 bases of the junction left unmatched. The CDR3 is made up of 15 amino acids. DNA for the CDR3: TGTGCCACCTCCTGGGACAGGGGGCCGGGCACTGAAGCTTTCTTT. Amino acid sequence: CATSWDRGPGTEAFF. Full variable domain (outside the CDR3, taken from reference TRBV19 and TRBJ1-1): DGGITQSPKYLFRKEGQNVTLSCEQNLNHDAMYWYRQDPGQGLRLIYYSQIVNDFQKGDIAEGYSVSREKKESFPLTVTSAQKNPTAFYLCATSWDRGPGTEAFFGQGTRLTVV.

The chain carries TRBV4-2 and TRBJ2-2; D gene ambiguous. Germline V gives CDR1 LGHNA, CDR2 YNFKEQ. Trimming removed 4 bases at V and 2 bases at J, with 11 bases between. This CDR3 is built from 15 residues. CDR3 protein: CASSPRLINTGELFF. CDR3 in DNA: TGTGCCAGCAGCCCGCGACTCATTAACACCGGGGAGCTGTTTTTT.

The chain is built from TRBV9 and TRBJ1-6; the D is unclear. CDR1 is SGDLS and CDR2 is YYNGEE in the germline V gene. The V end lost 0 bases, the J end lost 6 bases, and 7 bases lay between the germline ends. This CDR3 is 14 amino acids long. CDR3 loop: CASSVGTVNSPLHF. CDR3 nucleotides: TGTGCCAGCAGCGTAGGCACAGTTAATTCACCCCTCCACTTT.

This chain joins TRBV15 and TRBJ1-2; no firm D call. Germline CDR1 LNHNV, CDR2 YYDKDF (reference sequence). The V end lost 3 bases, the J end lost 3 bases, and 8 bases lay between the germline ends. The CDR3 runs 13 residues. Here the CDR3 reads CATSRFRDYGYTF. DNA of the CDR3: TGTGCCACCAGCAGGTTCCGGGACTATGGCTACACCTTC.

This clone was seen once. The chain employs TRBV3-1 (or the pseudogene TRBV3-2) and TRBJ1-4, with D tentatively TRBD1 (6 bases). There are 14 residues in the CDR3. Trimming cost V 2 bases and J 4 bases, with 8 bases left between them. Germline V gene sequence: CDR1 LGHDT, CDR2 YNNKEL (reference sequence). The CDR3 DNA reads TGTGCCAGCAGCCAACAGGGGAATAATGAAAAACTGTTTTTT. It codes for CASSQQGNNEKLFF.

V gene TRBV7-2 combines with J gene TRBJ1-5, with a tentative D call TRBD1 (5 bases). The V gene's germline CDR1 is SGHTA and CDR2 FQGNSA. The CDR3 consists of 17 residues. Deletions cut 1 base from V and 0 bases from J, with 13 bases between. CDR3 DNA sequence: TGTGCCAGCAGCTTAGGGGCGGGACGCTATAGCAATCAGCCCCAGCATTTT. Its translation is CASSLGAGRYSNQPQHF.

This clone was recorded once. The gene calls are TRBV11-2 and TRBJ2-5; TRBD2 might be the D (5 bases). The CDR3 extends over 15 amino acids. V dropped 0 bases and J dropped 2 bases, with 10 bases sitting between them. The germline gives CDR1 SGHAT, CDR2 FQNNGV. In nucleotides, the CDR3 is TGTGCCAGCAGCTTAGATGGTACGGGGCAAGAGACCCAGTACTTC. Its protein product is CASSLDGTGQETQYF.

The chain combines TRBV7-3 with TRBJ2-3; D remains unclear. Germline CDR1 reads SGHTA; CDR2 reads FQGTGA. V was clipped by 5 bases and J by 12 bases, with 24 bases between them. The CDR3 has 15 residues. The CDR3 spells CASSPRRGGQATQYF. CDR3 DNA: TGTGCCAGCAGCCCCCGCCGTGGTGGGCAGGCCACCCAGTATTTT.

This CDR3 is CATSDHTGTETQYF. The DNA of the CDR3 is TGTGCCACCAGTGACCACACAGGGACAGAGACCCAGTACTTC. The chain links TRBV24-1 to TRBJ2-5; D is possibly TRBD1 (6 bases). This CDR3 has 14 residues. Germline V gene sequence: CDR1 KGHDR, CDR2 SFDVKD. V dropped 4 bases and J dropped 4 bases, with 12 bases sitting between them.

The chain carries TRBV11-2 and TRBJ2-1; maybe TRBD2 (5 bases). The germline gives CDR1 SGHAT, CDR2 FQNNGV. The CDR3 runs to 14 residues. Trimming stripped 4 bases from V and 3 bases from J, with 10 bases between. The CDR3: CASSSSGNYNEQFF. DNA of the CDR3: TGTGCCAGCAGCTCAAGCGGAAACTACAATGAGCAGTTCTTC. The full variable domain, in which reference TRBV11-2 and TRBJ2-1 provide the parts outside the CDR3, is EAGVAQSPRYKIIEKRQSVAFWCNPISGHATLYWYQQILGQGPKLLIQFQNNGVVDDSQLPKDRFSAERLKGVDSTLKIQPAKLEDSAVYLCASSSSGNYNEQFFGPGTRLTVL.

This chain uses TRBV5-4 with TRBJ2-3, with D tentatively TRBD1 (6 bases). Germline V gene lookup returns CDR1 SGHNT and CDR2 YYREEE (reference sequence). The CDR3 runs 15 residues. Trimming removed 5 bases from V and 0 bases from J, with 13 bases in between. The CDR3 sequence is CASRSPRGSTDTQYF. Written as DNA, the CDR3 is TGTGCCAGCAGGTCTCCCAGGGGCAGCACAGATACGCAGTATTTT. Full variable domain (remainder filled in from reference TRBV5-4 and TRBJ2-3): ETGVTQSPTHLIKTRGQQVTLRCSSQSGHNTVSWYQQALGQGPQFIFQYYREEENGRGNFPPRFSGLQFPNYSSELNVNALELDDSALYLCASRSPRGSTDTQYFGPGTRLTVL.

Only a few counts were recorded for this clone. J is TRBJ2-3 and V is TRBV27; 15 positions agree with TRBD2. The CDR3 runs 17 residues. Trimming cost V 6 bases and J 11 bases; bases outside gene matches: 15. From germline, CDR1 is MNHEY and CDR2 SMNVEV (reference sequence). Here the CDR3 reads CASRIGTSGGPLGEQYF. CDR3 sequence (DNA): TGTGCCAGCAGGATCGGGACTAGCGGGGGGCCCCTGGGCGAGCAGTATTTT.

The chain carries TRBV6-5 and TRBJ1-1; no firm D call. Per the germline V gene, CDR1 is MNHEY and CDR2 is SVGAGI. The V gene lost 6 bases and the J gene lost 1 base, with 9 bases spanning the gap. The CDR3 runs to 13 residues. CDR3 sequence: CASSPTRNTEAFF. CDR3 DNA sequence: TGTGCCAGCAGCCCCACGAGGAACACTGAAGCTTTCTTT.

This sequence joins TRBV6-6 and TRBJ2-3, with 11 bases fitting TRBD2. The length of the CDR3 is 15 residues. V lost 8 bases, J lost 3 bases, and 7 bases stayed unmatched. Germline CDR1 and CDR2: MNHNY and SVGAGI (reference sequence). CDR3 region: CASWASGGTTDTQYF. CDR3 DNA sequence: TGTGCCAGCTGGGCTAGCGGGGGGACAACAGATACGCAGTATTTT.

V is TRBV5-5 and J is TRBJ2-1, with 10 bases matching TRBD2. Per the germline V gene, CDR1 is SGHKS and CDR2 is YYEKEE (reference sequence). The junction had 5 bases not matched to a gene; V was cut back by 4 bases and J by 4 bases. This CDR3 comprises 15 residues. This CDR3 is CASSTTSGPYNEQFF. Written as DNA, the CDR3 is TGTGCCAGCAGCACGACTAGCGGGCCTTACAATGAGCAGTTCTTC.

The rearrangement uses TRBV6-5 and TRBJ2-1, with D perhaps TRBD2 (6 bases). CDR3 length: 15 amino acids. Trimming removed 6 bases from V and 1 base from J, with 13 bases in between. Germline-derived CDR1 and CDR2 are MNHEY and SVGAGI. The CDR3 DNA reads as TGTGCCAGCAGCCGCACCCTAGCGTCCTACAATGAGCAGTTCTTC. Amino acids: CASSRTLASYNEQFF.

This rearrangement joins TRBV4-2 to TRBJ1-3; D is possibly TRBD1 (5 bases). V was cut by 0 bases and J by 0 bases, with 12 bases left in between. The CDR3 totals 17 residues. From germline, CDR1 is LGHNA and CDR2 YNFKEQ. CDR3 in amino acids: CASSQDWVGPSGNTIYF. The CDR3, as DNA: TGTGCCAGCAGCCAAGATTGGGTGGGGCCCTCTGGAAACACCATATATTTT.